This T cell receptor (beta chain) was recorded in a study of blood T cell repertoires in COVID-19. About the study: Samples came from the United States, Italy and Spain, spanning acute and convalescent COVID-19. Sources were T cells, B-cell-depleted T cells, or PBMCs; the material itself was cDNA or gDNA.

In the original processing: For nucleated cells, counts were estimated from reference gene primer amplification. Profiled with immunoSEQ multiplex PCR; TCRdb holds only in-frame clones, not every one. Clonal size and the V and J genes are those of that table, whereas D and trimming came from the DNA. This sample has under 150,000 clones, with 70% to 90% found just once. The germline V gene has CDR1 LGHNA and CDR2 YNFKEQ. V was pared by 0 bases and J by 7 bases, with 5 bases of the junction left unmatched. This CDR3 is built from 16 residues. The origin of this receptor is a woman between 40 and 50 years old with active or convalescent COVID-19. This chain uses TRBV4-2 with TRBJ2-1, with 11 bases identical to TRBD2. The sequenced sample consisted of peripheral blood. CDR3: CASSQDLAGGWNEQFF. The CDR3 nucleotides are TGTGCCAGCAGCCAAGATCTAGCGGGGGGTTGGAATGAGCAGTTCTTC.